This T cell receptor beta chain was captured by sequencing in a study of ipilimumab plus nivolumab after autologous stem cell transplantation (dated by TCRdb to about 2021). The study in broad terms: The median number of doses that trial patients received was a few for ipilimumab and 8 for nivolumab. Primary refractory and relapsed disease were included in the DLBCL cohort, with 18-month progression-free survival of around 86% and 29%, respectively. The trial enrolled patients with high-risk diffuse large B cell lymphoma, mature T cell lymphoma, or multiple myeloma undergoing autologous transplant. The intent-to-treat population of the trial was made up of around 35 patients.

Libraries were prepared through the immunoSEQ multiplex PCR assay. Drawn from immuneACCESS, this table holds only the in-frame rearrangements with V and J called that TCRdb kept. Clones are partly lost; checked studies trace under half to an unresolved V gene and leave the rest unexplained. Recorded for this sample are 15,000 or so clones; about 81% of them occurred a single time. The ten largest clones represent around 20% of the sample. Starting 14 to 28 days after the autologous transplant, patients began checkpoint therapy, which included ipilimumab at 1 mg/kg intravenously on day 1 of selected weeks. Nivolumab was administered at 3 mg/kg intravenously on day 1 of weeks 1, 4, 7, 10, and every two weeks through week 26. The study was a Phase Ib clinical trial testing combined checkpoint inhibition with ipilimumab and nivolumab as consolidation after autologous stem cell transplantation. The investigation overall reported the following: The authors stated that profiles of the T cell receptor repertoire, regulatory T cell phenotype and gut microbiota provided a biologic rationale for studying this approach further. The authors concluded that combined checkpoint inhibition appeared tolerable when used as consolidation after transplant.

Remarks on this clone: Which antigen it targets is not known. The input lacks base qualities; no much larger clone sits a single base away.

The CDR3 spans 14 residues, from the cysteine through the phenylalanine. Just the 42-base CDR3 DNA is kept, in frame starting at base 1. The germline V and J ends show losses of 6 bases and 1 base respectively, and no gene match explains 6 bases of the junction. The germline V gene specifies MNHEY as CDR1 and SVGAGI as CDR2. The chain employs TRBV6-5 and TRBJ2-7; the central 7 bases match TRBD2. The origin of this receptor is a male donor with diffuse large B-cell lymphoma. The source was PBMCs, collected in a trial of ipilimumab plus nivolumab as post-transplant consolidation. The CDR3 in this case is CASRRSGESYEQYF. The DNA reads TGTGCCAGCAGGCGAAGCGGGGAGTCCTACGAGCAGTACTTC.